These T cell receptor beta chains were read from a single sample in a study of control samples from healthy donors and cancer patients. Profiled with immunoSEQ multiplex PCR; TCRdb holds only in-frame clones, not every one. Among hundreds of thousands of clones listed, around 80% were seen once. The sequenced sample was PBMCs. The receptor set was obtained from a woman in her fifties or sixties with lung cancer. Both conserved end residues are trimmed from each CDR3. Fields, in order: J gene, CDR3 length, V gene, clone size, CDR3 protein. Clone size is given for some rows only: seen once, a few or many times, or a class if the clone is expanded.

j_gene: TRBJ2-1; len: 13; v_gene: TRBV7-9; abundance: .; CDR3aa: ASSPRTGGMNEQF
j_gene: TRBJ1-1; len: 11; v_gene: TRBV2; abundance: few; CDR3aa: ASKYYLDTEAF
j_gene: TRBJ1-1; len: 11; v_gene: TRBV11-2; abundance: .; CDR3aa: ASSSQGFTEAF
j_gene: TRBJ2-7; len: 9; v_gene: TRBV7-9; abundance: .; CDR3aa: ASSLDGEQY
j_gene: TRBJ2-1; len: 13; v_gene: TRBV19; abundance: .; CDR3aa: ASSLRDLAYNEQF
j_gene: TRBJ2-7; len: 11; v_gene: TRBV9; abundance: .; CDR3aa: ASSAQQGYEQY
j_gene: TRBJ2-7; len: 12; v_gene: TRBV7-2; abundance: .; CDR3aa: ASSLGGQGYEQY
j_gene: TRBJ1-5; len: 11; v_gene: TRBV7-8; abundance: .; CDR3aa: ASSLGYNQPQH
j_gene: TRBJ1-1; len: 16; v_gene: TRBV3-1/TRBV3-2; abundance: .; CDR3aa: ASSQGRQGRKGNTEAF
j_gene: TRBJ2-5; len: 11; v_gene: TRBV7-9; abundance: .; CDR3aa: ASRLDSEETQY
j_gene: TRBJ2-1; len: 14; v_gene: TRBV5-1; abundance: .; CDR3aa: ASSLVGQGSNNEQF
j_gene: TRBJ2-5; len: 14; v_gene: TRBV18; abundance: .; CDR3aa: ASSQRRPTRGETQY
j_gene: TRBJ2-3; len: 16; v_gene: TRBV3-1/TRBV3-2; abundance: .; CDR3aa: ASSQEFGLAGDSNTQY
j_gene: TRBJ1-4; len: 13; v_gene: TRBV7-9; abundance: few; CDR3aa: ASSLEAGGLEKLF
j_gene: TRBJ1-4; len: 11; v_gene: TRBV27; abundance: .; CDR3aa: ASSRRGNEKLF
j_gene: TRBJ2-7; len: 12; v_gene: TRBV4-1; abundance: .; CDR3aa: ASSRLAGGSEQY
j_gene: TRBJ1-1; len: 11; v_gene: TRBV5-1; abundance: .; CDR3aa: ASSLDRGTEAF
j_gene: TRBJ1-6; len: 15; v_gene: TRBV3-1/TRBV3-2; abundance: .; CDR3aa: ASSSRDGSSYNSPLH
j_gene: TRBJ1-1; len: 11; v_gene: TRBV27; abundance: .; CDR3aa: AIRSNPNTEAF
j_gene: TRBJ1-4; len: 13; v_gene: TRBV10-2; abundance: few; CDR3aa: ASSRDGGDSEKLF
j_gene: TRBJ1-5; len: 13; v_gene: TRBV3-1/TRBV3-2; abundance: .; CDR3aa: ASSQGGGVRQPQH
j_gene: TRBJ2-5; len: 12; v_gene: TRBV5-1; abundance: .; CDR3aa: ASRAGENQETQY
j_gene: TRBJ1-2; len: 13; v_gene: TRBV30; abundance: .; CDR3aa: AWSVLGTGGYGYT
j_gene: TRBJ2-4; len: 14; v_gene: TRBV3-1/TRBV3-2; abundance: .; CDR3aa: ASSQGTSGIRNIQY
j_gene: TRBJ1-5; len: 13; v_gene: TRBV9; abundance: .; CDR3aa: ASSVDPDGNQPQH
j_gene: TRBJ1-5; len: 13; v_gene: TRBV2; abundance: .; CDR3aa: ASSLQGSSNQPQH
j_gene: TRBJ1-2; len: 13; v_gene: TRBV2; abundance: few; CDR3aa: ASSEALVLWNGYT
j_gene: TRBJ2-3; len: 12; v_gene: TRBV9; abundance: once; CDR3aa: ASSVSPEGDTQY
j_gene: TRBJ2-5; len: 11; v_gene: TRBV20-1; abundance: .; CDR3aa: SASKTVQETQY
j_gene: TRBJ1-6; len: 12; v_gene: TRBV7-9; abundance: once; CDR3aa: ASSIRTGSSPLH
j_gene: TRBJ2-5; len: 14; v_gene: TRBV5-1; abundance: once; CDR3aa: ASSIRTGGFGETQY
j_gene: TRBJ1-3; len: 14; v_gene: TRBV7-6; abundance: .; CDR3aa: ASSPRRGDSGNTIY
j_gene: TRBJ2-1; len: 18; v_gene: TRBV2; abundance: .; CDR3aa: ASIPPPGLAGGAGYNEQF
j_gene: TRBJ1-4; len: 14; v_gene: TRBV18; abundance: .; CDR3aa: ASSLTGGDSNEKLF
j_gene: TRBJ2-2; len: 13; v_gene: TRBV4-1; abundance: .; CDR3aa: ASSQDQGRLGELF
j_gene: TRBJ1-2; len: 13; v_gene: TRBV9; abundance: few; CDR3aa: ASSVDPGTNYGYT
j_gene: TRBJ2-1; len: 13; v_gene: TRBV7-2; abundance: .; CDR3aa: ASSYQGSGGEEQF
j_gene: TRBJ1-5; len: 13; v_gene: TRBV7-8; abundance: .; CDR3aa: ASSLGDREAQPQH
j_gene: TRBJ1-2; len: 15; v_gene: TRBV15; abundance: .; CDR3aa: ATSREGGTGTLYGYT
j_gene: TRBJ1-5; len: 11; v_gene: TRBV3-1/TRBV3-2; abundance: .; CDR3aa: ASSGRQGQPQH
j_gene: TRBJ1-3; len: 10; v_gene: TRBV12-3/TRBV12-4; abundance: .; CDR3aa: ASSNPGNTIY
j_gene: TRBJ2-1; len: 12; v_gene: TRBV18; abundance: .; CDR3aa: ASSPGDWGNEQF
j_gene: TRBJ2-2; len: 14; v_gene: TRBV7-8; abundance: .; CDR3aa: ASSSVTSGGGGELF
j_gene: TRBJ2-7; len: 13; v_gene: TRBV4-1; abundance: .; CDR3aa: ASSVAPGPLYEQY
j_gene: TRBJ2-2; len: 12; v_gene: TRBV25-1; abundance: .; CDR3aa: ASSKQGSTGELF
j_gene: TRBJ2-1; len: 16; v_gene: TRBV9; abundance: few; CDR3aa: ASSVDPVGRISYNEQF
j_gene: TRBJ1-1; len: 9; v_gene: TRBV6-5; abundance: .; CDR3aa: ASLGQGEAF
j_gene: TRBJ2-3; len: 12; v_gene: TRBV18; abundance: .; CDR3aa: ASSPRSGTDTQY
j_gene: TRBJ2-1; len: 14; v_gene: TRBV7-9; abundance: .; CDR3aa: ASSTLTGGETNEQF
j_gene: TRBJ2-5; len: 9; v_gene: TRBV12-3/TRBV12-4; abundance: .; CDR3aa: ASRVAETQY
j_gene: TRBJ2-1; len: 13; v_gene: TRBV4-1; abundance: .; CDR3aa: ASSQLVGSYNEQF
j_gene: TRBJ2-3; len: 13; v_gene: TRBV23-1; abundance: .; CDR3aa: ASSRRIRGPDTQY
j_gene: TRBJ2-1; len: 17; v_gene: TRBV5-6; abundance: .; CDR3aa: ASNPGLAGAATLYNEQF
j_gene: TRBJ1-1; len: 12; v_gene: TRBV7-2; abundance: .; CDR3aa: ASSPGNGNTEAF
j_gene: TRBJ1-5; len: 12; v_gene: TRBV20-1; abundance: few; CDR3aa: SASNAGDNQPQH
j_gene: TRBJ2-3; len: 14; v_gene: TRBV10-3; abundance: .; CDR3aa: AIRGGLAGGTDTQY
j_gene: TRBJ2-2; len: 14; v_gene: TRBV18; abundance: .; CDR3aa: ASSAPGLAATGELF
j_gene: TRBJ1-2; len: 11; v_gene: TRBV10-1; abundance: .; CDR3aa: ASSEGANYGYT
j_gene: TRBJ1-1; len: 11; v_gene: TRBV9; abundance: few; CDR3aa: ASSSKGVTEAF